These 14 T cell receptor beta chains came from one sample sequenced in a study of T cell repertoires in cytomegalovirus infection. In TCRdb, the reads were re-called with MiXCR into one record per CDR3 protein. The sample yields some 800,000 distinct CDR3 sequences, approximately 32% seen once. No antigen has been assigned to these receptors. The source was cultured CD8+ T cells from PBMCs, collected from culture after CMV antigen stimulation. The receptor set was obtained from a human donor in good health (CMV status not recorded). Some clones in this sample may be carry-over from other donors' samples.

This clonotype turned up a few times. This rearrangement joins TRBV2 to TRBJ2-2; 12 positions match TRBD2. The CDR3 has 17 residues. Per the germline V gene, CDR1 is SNHLY and CDR2 is FYNNEI. The V gene end was trimmed by 3 bases and the J gene end by 0 bases; junction bases not matched to a gene: 2. CDR3 region: CASSDPSGGANTGELFF. The CDR3, as DNA: TGTGCCAGCAGTGATCCTAGCGGGGGGGCGAACACCGGGGAGCTGTTTTTT.

A few counts support this clonotype. This chain joins TRBV7-9 and TRBJ2-1; 8 positions agree with TRBD1. The trim removed 3 bases at V and 7 bases at J, leaving 8 bases unmatched. The CDR3 is 15 residues long. Looked up from germline, CDR1 is SEHNR and CDR2 is FQNEAQ (reference sequence). The CDR3 region is CASSFSRTGKNEQFF. The CDR3 region has the DNA TGTGCCAGCAGCTTTTCACGGACAGGGAAAAATGAGCAGTTCTTC.

The chain couples TRBV28 to TRBJ1-5, with TRBD1 matching 7 bases. CDR1 and CDR2 (germline): MDHEN, SYDVKM. V was pared by 6 bases and J by 0 bases, with 5 bases of the junction left unmatched. This CDR3 is built from 15 residues. Written as DNA, the CDR3 is TGTGCCAGCAGGGGTTGGGACAGTAGCAATCAGCCCCAGCATTTT. Amino acid sequence: CASRGWDSSNQPQHF.

On this clonotype: One end of the junction does not line up with germline, which may come from a read error. V usage is TRBV7-3 and J usage is TRBJ2-3, with D possibly TRBD1 on 5 matching bases. Germline loops: CDR1 SGHTA, CDR2 FQGTGA. CDR3 length equals 17 residues. The CDR3, as DNA: TGTGCCAGCAGCTCAAACTGGGGCAGGATCGTAAGGGGTACGCTGTATTTT. It yields the protein CASSSNWGRIVRGTLYF.

This clonotype was counted at least ten times. The chain is built from TRBV7-8 and TRBJ2-1, with 9 positions matching TRBD1. V shed 5 bases and J 10 bases; nucleotides not matched to a gene: 6. Germline lookup yields CDR1 SGHVS and CDR2 FQNEAQ. CDR3 length: 13 amino acids. CDR3 nucleotide sequence: TGTGCCAGCAGCCAGTGGACAGGGGAGGAGCAGTTCTTC. It specifies CASSQWTGEEQFF.

This clonotype was counted ten times or more. The V call is TRBV12-3 or TRBV12-4, the J call TRBJ2-3; D might be TRBD2 (7 bases). V was cut by 8 bases and J by 2 bases, with 14 bases left in between. The CDR3 spans 14 residues. CDR3 protein: CASGGGGYTDTQYF. CDR3 DNA sequence: TGTGCCAGCGGAGGGGGGGGGTACACAGATACGCAGTATTTT.

This clonotype has more than one count but fewer than ten. This chain connects TRBV6-5 to TRBJ1-1, with 8 bases that match TRBD1. The germline gives CDR1 MNHEY, CDR2 SVGAGI. The trim removed 4 bases at V and 6 bases at J, leaving 13 bases unmatched. The CDR3 is 16 residues long. CDR3 amino acids: CASSSLVTGGGAEAFF. CDR3 bases: TGTGCCAGCAGTTCGCTCGTAACAGGGGGTGGTGCTGAAGCTTTCTTT.

This clonotype showed up many times. The chain recombines TRBV7-9 with TRBJ2-6; D is unresolved. The CDR3 is made up of 15 amino acids. The germline V and J ends were trimmed by 6 bases and 0 bases, with 9 bases remaining between them. In germline, CDR1 is SEHNR, CDR2 FQNEAQ (reference sequence). The CDR3 loop is CASRGQDSGANVLTF. The CDR3 DNA is TGTGCCAGCAGAGGGCAGGACTCTGGGGCCAACGTCCTGACTTTC.

The chain links TRBV12-3 or TRBV12-4 to TRBJ1-1, with D possibly matching TRBD1 (5 bases). This CDR3 contains 12 residues. V dropped 3 bases and J dropped 7 bases, with 9 bases sitting between them. CDR3 in DNA: TGTGCCAGCAGTTTTTTCCAGGGTGAAGCTTTCTTT. Amino acids: CASSFFQGEAFF.

V and J are TRBV2 and TRBJ1-1; D uncertain. V lost 1 base and J 4 bases, leaving 10 bases between the germline ends. Germline V gene data show CDR1 as SNHLY and CDR2 as FYNNEI. The CDR3 spans 14 residues. The CDR3 here is CASSEVPEGTEAFF. CDR3 DNA sequence: TGTGCCAGCAGTGAAGTCCCCGAGGGCACTGAAGCTTTCTTT. Based on the CDR3 plus reference TRBV2 and TRBJ1-1, the full variable domain is EPEVTQTPSHQVTQMGQEVILRCVPISNHLYFYWYRQILGQKVEFLVSFYNNEISEKSEIFDDQFSVERPDGSNFTLKIRSTKLEDSAMYFCASSEVPEGTEAFFGQGTRLTVV.

V usage is TRBV24-1 and J usage is TRBJ2-2; 12 positions agree with TRBD2. The V and J ends lost 3 bases and 4 bases, in that order; junction bases with no gene match: 8. The germline V gene has CDR1 KGHDR and CDR2 SFDVKD. The CDR3 sequence is 18 residues long. The CDR3 nucleotides are TGTGCCACCAGTGATCTCCGGACTAGCGGGGACGGCACCGGGGAGCTGTTTTTT. Protein product: CATSDLRTSGDGTGELFF.

This clonotype has more than one count but fewer than ten. CDR3 region: CASSIGAGPVVDTQYF. CDR3 coding DNA: TGTGCCAGTAGTATTGGGGCAGGCCCCGTAGTGGATACGCAGTATTTT. V and J are TRBV19 and TRBJ2-3; D is perhaps TRBD1 (5 bases). The V end was cut by 3 bases, the J end by 6 bases, with 19 bases between. The germline V gene encodes CDR1 LNHDA and CDR2 SQIVND (reference sequence). The CDR3 contains 16 residues.

CDR3 coding DNA: TGTGCCACCAGCTTGGAGGGGGCCACAGATACGCAGTATTTT. It translates to CATSLEGATDTQYF. This rearrangement joins TRBV15 to TRBJ2-3; a weak D match, TRBD1 (7 bases). CDR3 size: 14 residues. Trimming took off 5 bases at V and 2 bases at J, with 11 bases between the two ends. Germline CDR1 LNHNV, CDR2 YYDKDF (reference sequence).

This clonotype has only a few counts. This sequence joins TRBV4-3 and TRBJ1-1, with D possibly TRBD1 on 5 matching bases. This CDR3 has 15 residues. The germline gives CDR1 LGHNA, CDR2 YSLEER. V shed 0 bases and J shed 6 bases, with 14 bases lying between them. This CDR3 reads CASSQDWAGRPEAFF. The CDR3, as DNA: TGCGCCAGCAGCCAAGATTGGGCGGGACGCCCTGAAGCTTTCTTT.